This T cell receptor (beta chain) derives from a study of control samples from healthy donors and cancer patients. Produced via immunoSEQ multiplex PCR; TCRdb's table is partial and in-frame only. This sample has fewer than 200,000 clones, with approximately 86% found just once. Germline CDR1 is LNHNV and CDR2 is YYDKDF (reference sequence). This CDR3 is built from 14 residues. Trimming cost V 8 bases and J 6 bases; bases outside gene matches: 10. The sequenced sample consisted of blood. The chain couples TRBV15 to TRBJ1-5, with 7 bases fitting TRBD1. The clonotype originates from a woman in her 30s in good health. The CDR3 loop reads CATRQKGGFQPQHF. The DNA for the CDR3 is TGTGCCACCCGGCAAAAAGGGGGCTTTCAGCCCCAGCATTTT.